These 2 T cell receptor beta chains share one sample of origin, sequenced in a study of blood T cells in healthy people across ages. PCR was performed a second time for about 7 to 11 cycles using a sample-barcoded 5' primer and a J-beta primer mix. Using its own MiXCR run on the 5' RACE reads, TCRdb lists one record per CDR3 protein. The table has 1.5 million to 2 million distinct CDR3 sequences, about 30% seen once. Sequencing input: blood. The receptor source for this set is a woman in her 30s in good health.

This clonotype has more than one count but fewer than ten. The V and J genes are TRBV7-2 and TRBJ2-1, with TRBD1 as a possible D gene (5 bases). The CDR3 is made up of 13 amino acids. In germline, CDR1 is SGHTA, CDR2 FQGNSA. V was clipped by 2 bases and J by 9 bases, with 11 bases between them. CDR3 nucleotide sequence: TGTGCCAGCAGCTTAACGACCCAGGGTGAGCAGTTCTTC. Protein sequence: CASSLTTQGEQFF.

This sequence joins TRBV6-4 and TRBJ2-1; 8 bases fit TRBD2. The CDR3 is 15 residues long. Trimming took 4 bases from V and 11 from J; bases not matched to a gene: 13. Germline CDR1 reads MRHNA; CDR2 reads SNTAGT. The CDR3 coding sequence is TGTGCCAGCAGTGTACGAGCGGGAGAAAGGAATAAGCAGTTCTTC. The encoded protein is CASSVRAGERNKQFF.